Reported below is one T cell receptor beta chain. The antigen remains undetermined. This may stem from a read error, because a much larger clone lies one nucleotide away. The source of the sample is a study of identical twins. Using its own MiXCR run on the 5' RACE reads, TCRdb lists one record per CDR3 protein. Of 1.5 million to 2 million distinct CDR3 sequences listed, under 35% were seen once; the top ten hold over 0.25%. V was pared by 1 base and J by 8 bases, with 15 bases between. CDR1 is SGHTA, CDR2 FQGNSA, per germline. The CDR3 contains 15 residues. The study, taken as a whole, reports: Beta out-of-frame twin sharing showed a weaker excess.

The rearrangement joins TRBV7-2 to TRBJ2-1; D possibly corresponds to TRBD1 (5 bases). This clonotype was obtained from a newborn girl in good health. The sequenced sample consisted of cord blood. CDR3 sequence (DNA): TGTGCCAGCAGCTTAGTTAGCTTGGGGCAGGATGAGCAGTTCTTC. Translation: CASSLVSLGQDEQFF.